This TCR beta chain was identified during a study of early T cells in non-severe SARS-CoV-2 infection (dated by TCRdb to about 2021). About the full investigation: Bulk RNA from unsorted whole blood was used for TCR sequencing, so alpha and beta chains could not be paired.

Ends trimmed: V by 1 base, J by 5 bases; bases unmatched to a gene: 6. For CDR1 and CDR2, the germline V gene lists LGHNA and YNFKEQ. The CDR3 has 17 amino acids, counting the end cysteine and phenylalanine. Only the CDR3 DNA is retained, 51 bases long and in frame from the first base. Libraries were prepared through 5' RACE. For sequencing, a NextSeq 500 was employed. The TCR library protocol attached unique molecular identifiers to individual cDNA molecules to correct for sequencing error and PCR bias. Sequencing covered both TCR alpha and beta chains, and within each sample the abundances of alpha and beta sequences were tightly co-correlated. As for the original processing: Decombinator V4 was used to annotate TCR sequences for V gene, J gene and CDR3. TCRs were defined as expanded if a significant change between any two time points was detected under a Poisson model with p below 0.0001. Abundances of TCRs were expressed as counts per million after normalisation to the total number of TCRs sequenced in each sample. MAIT TCRs were defined by TRAV1-2 paired with TRAJ12, TRAJ20 or TRAJ33, and iNKT TCRs by TRAV10 paired with TRAJ18. VDJdb, accessed 1 November 2021, was searched for CMV, EBV and SARS-CoV-2 annotated TCRs, excluding TCRs annotated for multiple antigens. TCRdb itself trimmed the public reads at Q25 with fastp, ran MiXCR and retained productive beta chains. Rows matching on CDR3 protein sequence are summarized as one entry with the most common DNA and genes. It is TCRdb's table, rather than the study itself, that gives the V and J calls and clone size. Counted in this sample were about 71,000 distinct CDR3 sequences; roughly 15% of them appeared once. The ten biggest clones cover over 11% of the sample.

This was a case-control study nested in a cohort of healthcare workers in London, UK, who had nasopharyngeal swab PCR tests and blood samples taken every week. Between 23 and 31 March 2020, the week of the UK lockdown, healthcare workers were enrolled and then followed up weekly for as long as 16 weeks. Comment on this clonotype: No antigen is known for it. No much larger clone exists at a distance of one base, and base qualities are not known.

Overall study outcomes, separate from this receptor: Matching against VDJdb was skewed toward anti-spike CD8 responses, likely underestimated virus-specific expansions, and missed private and CD4 specificities.

The sample taken for sequencing was whole blood. Recombination linked TRBV4-2 to TRBJ2-2, with TRBD1 matching 11 junction bases. The receptor comes from an adult who was a healthcare worker with PCR-confirmed SARS-CoV-2 infection or an uninfected control (not recorded which). Here the CDR3 is given as CASSQAGTGGLTGELFF. In nucleotides, the sequence is TGTGCCAGCAGCCAAGCGGGGACAGGGGGATTAACCGGGGAGCTGTTTTTT.